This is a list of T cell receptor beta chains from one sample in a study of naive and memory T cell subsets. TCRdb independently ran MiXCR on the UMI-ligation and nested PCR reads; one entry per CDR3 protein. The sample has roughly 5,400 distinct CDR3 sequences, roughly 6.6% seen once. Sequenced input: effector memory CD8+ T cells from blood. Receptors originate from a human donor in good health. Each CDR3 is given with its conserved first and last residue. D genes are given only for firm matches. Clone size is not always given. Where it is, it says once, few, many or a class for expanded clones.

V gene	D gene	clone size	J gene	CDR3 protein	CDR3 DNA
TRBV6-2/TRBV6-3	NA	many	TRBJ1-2	CASSYPPDRVYGYTF	TGTGCCAGCAGTTATCCTCCCGATCGGGTCTATGGCTACACCTTC
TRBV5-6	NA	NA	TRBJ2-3	CASSLEPGRHTDTQYF	TGTGCCAGCAGCTTGGAACCCGGGCGCCACACAGATACGCAGTATTTT
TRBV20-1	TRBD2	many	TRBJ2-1	CSAKALAGDHEQFF	TGCAGTGCTAAAGCGCTAGCGGGAGATCATGAGCAGTTCTTC
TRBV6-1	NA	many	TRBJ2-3	CASNLGRGTDTQYF	TGTGCCAGCAACTTGGGACGGGGAACAGATACGCAGTATTTT
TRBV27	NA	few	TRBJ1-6	CASSTQGFNSPLHF	TGTGCCAGCAGTACCCAGGGGTTTAATTCACCCCTCCACTTT
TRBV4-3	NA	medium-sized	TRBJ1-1	CASSQAAGDPTEAFF	TGCGCCAGCAGCCAAGCTGCAGGAGACCCCACTGAAGCTTTCTTT
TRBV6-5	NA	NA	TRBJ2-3	CASSYSRGASDTQYF	TGTGCCAGCAGTTACTCGCGTGGGGCCTCAGATACGCAGTATTTT
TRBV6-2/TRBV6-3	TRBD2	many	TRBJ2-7	CASMAGGRTHEQYF	TGTGCCAGCATGGCGGGAGGACGAACCCACGAGCAGTACTTC
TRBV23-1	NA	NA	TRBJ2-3	CASSRGGVPGGGDTQYF	TGCGCCAGCAGTCGGGGAGGAGTCCCGGGCGGTGGTGATACGCAGTATTTT
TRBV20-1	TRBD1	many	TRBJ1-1	CSARDGGQGDTEAFF	TGCAGTGCTAGAGATGGGGGGCAGGGGGACACTGAAGCTTTCTTT
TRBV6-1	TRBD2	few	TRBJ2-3	CASSHTSGGADTQYF	TGTGCCAGCAGCCACACTAGCGGGGGGGCAGATACGCAGTATTTT
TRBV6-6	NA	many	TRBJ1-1	CASKRDGMNTEAFF	TGTGCCAGCAAAAGAGACGGCATGAACACTGAAGCTTTCTTT